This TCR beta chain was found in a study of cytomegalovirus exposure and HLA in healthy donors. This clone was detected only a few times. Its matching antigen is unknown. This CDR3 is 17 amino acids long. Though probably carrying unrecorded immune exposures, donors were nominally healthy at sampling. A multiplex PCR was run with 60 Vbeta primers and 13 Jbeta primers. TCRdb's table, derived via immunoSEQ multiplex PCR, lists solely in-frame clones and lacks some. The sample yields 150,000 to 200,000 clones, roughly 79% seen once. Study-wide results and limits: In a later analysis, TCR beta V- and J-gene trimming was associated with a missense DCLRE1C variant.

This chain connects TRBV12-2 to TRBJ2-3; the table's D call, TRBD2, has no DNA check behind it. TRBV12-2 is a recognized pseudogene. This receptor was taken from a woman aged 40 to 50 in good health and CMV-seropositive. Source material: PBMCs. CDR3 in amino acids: CASRSLGGVCSTDTQYF. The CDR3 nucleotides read TGTGCAAGTCGCTCCCTAGGGGGGGTCTGTTCCACAGATACGCAGTATTTT.